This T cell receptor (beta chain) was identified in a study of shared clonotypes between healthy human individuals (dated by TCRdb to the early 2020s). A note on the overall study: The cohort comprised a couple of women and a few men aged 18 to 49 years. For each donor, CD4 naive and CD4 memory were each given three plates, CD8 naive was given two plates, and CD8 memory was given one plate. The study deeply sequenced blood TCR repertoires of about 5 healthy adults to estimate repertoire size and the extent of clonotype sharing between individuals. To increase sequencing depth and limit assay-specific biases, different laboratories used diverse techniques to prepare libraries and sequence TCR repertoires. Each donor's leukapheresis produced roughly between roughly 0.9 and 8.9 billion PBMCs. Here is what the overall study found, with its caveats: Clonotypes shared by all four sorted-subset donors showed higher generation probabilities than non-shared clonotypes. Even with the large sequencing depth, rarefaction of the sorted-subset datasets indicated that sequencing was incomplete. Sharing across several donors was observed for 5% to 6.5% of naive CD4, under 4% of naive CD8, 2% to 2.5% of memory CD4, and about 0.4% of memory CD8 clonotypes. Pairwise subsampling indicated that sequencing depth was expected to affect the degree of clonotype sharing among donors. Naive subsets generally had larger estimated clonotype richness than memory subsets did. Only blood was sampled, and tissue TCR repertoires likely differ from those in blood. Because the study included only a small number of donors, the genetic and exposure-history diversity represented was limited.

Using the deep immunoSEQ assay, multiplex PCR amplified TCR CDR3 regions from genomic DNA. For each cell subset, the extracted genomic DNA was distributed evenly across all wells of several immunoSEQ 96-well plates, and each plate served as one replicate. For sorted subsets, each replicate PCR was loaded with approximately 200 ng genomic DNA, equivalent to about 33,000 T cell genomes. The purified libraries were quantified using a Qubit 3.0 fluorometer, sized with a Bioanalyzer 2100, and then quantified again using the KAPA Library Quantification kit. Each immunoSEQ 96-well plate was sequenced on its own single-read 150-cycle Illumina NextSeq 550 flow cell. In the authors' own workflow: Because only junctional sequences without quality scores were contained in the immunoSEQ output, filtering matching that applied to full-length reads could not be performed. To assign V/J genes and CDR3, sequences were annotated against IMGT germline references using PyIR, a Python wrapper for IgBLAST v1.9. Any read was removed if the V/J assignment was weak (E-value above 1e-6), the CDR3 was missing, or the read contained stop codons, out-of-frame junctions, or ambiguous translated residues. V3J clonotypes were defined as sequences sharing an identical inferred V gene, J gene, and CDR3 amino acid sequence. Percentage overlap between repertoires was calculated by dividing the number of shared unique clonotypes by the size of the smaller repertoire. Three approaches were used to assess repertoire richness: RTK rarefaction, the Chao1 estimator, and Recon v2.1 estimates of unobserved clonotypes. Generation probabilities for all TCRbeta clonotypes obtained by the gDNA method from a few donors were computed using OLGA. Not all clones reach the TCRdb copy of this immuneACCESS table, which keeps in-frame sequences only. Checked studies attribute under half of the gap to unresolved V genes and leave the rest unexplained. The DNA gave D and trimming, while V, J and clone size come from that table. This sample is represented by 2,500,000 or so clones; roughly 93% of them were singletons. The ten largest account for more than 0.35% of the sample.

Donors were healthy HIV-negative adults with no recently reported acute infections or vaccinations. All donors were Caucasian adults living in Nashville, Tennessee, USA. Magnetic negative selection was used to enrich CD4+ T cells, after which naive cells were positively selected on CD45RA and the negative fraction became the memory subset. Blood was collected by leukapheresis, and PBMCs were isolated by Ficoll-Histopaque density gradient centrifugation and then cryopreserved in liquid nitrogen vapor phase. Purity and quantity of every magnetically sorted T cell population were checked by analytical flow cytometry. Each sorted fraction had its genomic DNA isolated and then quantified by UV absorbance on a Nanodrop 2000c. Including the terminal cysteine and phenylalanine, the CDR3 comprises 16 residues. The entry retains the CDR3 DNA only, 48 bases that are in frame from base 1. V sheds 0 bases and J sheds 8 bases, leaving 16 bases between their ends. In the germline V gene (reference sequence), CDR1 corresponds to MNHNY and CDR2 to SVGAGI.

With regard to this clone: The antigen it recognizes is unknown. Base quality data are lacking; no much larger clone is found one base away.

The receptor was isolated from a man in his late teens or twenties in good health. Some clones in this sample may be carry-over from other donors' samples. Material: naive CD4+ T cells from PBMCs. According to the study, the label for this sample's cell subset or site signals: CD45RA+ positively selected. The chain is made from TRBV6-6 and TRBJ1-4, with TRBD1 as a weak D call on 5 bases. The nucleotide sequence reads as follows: TGTGCCAGCAGTTACTCGACTCGTGGGGGTCGCGAAAAACTGTTTTTT. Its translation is CASSYSTRGGREKLFF.